This T cell receptor beta chain was observed in a study of blood T cell repertoires in COVID-19. Study context: The origin of the acute and convalescent COVID-19 samples was the United States, Italy and Spain.

V lost 4 bases, J lost 5 bases, and 8 bases lay in between. The CDR3 consists of 13 residues. From germline, CDR1 is SGHTA and CDR2 FQGTGA. Original handling: Amplification with reference gene primers provided the estimates of nucleated cell counts. Here immunoSEQ multiplex PCR was the method, and the copy in TCRdb shows in-frame clones only, minus some. V, J and clone size are those of that table, while D and trimming were read from the DNA. The data contain 400,000 or so clones, around 89% of them singletons. The source of this sequence is a middle-aged woman with COVID-19, enrolled during active disease. The rearrangement uses TRBV7-3 and TRBJ2-2; D is unclear. The source material was peripheral blood. The CDR3 sequence: CASSSRITGELFF. In DNA form, the CDR3 reads TGTGCCAGCAGCTCTAGGATTACCGGGGAGCTGTTTTTT.